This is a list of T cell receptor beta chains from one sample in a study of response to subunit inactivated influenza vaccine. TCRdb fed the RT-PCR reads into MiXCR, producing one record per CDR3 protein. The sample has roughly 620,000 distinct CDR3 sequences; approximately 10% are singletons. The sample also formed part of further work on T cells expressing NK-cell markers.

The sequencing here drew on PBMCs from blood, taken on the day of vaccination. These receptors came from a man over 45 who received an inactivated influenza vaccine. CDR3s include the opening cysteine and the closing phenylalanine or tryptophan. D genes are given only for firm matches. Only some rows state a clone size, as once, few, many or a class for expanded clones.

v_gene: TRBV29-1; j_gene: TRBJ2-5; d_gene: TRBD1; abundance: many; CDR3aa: CSVCRGQGAQETQYF; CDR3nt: TGCAGCGTTTGCAGAGGACAGGGGGCCCAAGAGACCCAGTACTTC
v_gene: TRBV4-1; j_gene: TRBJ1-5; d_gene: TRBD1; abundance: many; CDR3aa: CASSPSPGQLAGQPQHF; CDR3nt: TGCGCCAGCAGCCCTTCACCGGGACAGTTAGCTGGTCAGCCCCAGCATTTT
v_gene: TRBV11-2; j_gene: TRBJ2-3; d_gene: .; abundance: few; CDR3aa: CASSITRASGTDTQYF; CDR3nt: TGTGCCAGCAGCATTACACGGGCTAGCGGCACAGATACGCAGTATTTT
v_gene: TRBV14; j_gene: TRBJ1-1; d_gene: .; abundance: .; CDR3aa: CASSKPGAQNTEAFF; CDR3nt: TGTGCCAGCAGCAAACCCGGGGCTCAGAACACTGAAGCTTTCTTT
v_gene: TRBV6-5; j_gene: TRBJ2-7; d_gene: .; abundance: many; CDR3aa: CASSFSHEQYF; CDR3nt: TGTGCCAGCAGTTTCAGTCACGAGCAGTACTTC
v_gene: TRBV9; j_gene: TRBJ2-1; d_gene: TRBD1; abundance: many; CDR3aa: CASSVGDRENEQFF; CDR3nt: TGTGCCAGCAGCGTAGGGGACAGGGAGAATGAGCAGTTCTTC
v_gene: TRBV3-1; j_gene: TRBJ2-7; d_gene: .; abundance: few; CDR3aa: CASSHDRYPYEQYF; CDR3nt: TGTGCCAGCAGCCATGACAGGTACCCCTACGAGCAGTACTTC
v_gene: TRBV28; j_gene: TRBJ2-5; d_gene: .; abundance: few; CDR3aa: CASRTGSGAQYF; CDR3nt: TGTGCCAGCAGAACAGGGTCAGGGGCCCAGTACTTC
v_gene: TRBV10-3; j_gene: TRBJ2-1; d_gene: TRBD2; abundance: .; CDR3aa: CAIRASGGYEQFF; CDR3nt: TGTGCCATCAGGGCTAGCGGGGGCTATGAGCAGTTCTTC
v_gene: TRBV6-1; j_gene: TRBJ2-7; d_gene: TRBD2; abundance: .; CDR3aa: CASSEDGGSPTYEQYF; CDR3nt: TGTGCCAGCAGTGAAGACGGCGGGAGTCCTACCTACGAGCAGTACTTC
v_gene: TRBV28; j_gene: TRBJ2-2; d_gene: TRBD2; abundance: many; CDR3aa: CASTRTSYKGGELFF; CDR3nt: TGTGCCAGCACCCGGACTAGCTACAAGGGCGGGGAGCTGTTTTTT
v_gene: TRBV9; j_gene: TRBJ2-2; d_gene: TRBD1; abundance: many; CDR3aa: CASSAGDRFTGELFF; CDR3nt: TGTGCCAGCAGCGCTGGGGACAGGTTCACCGGGGAGCTGTTTTTT
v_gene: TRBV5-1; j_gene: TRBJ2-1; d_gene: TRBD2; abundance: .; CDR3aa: CASSNQRGGNEQFF; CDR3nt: TGCGCCAGCAGCAATCAGCGGGGGGGCAATGAGCAGTTCTTC
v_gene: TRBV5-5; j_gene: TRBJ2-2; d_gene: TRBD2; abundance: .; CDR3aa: CASSFRLAPGELFF; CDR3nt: TGTGCCAGCAGCTTCAGACTAGCCCCCGGGGAGCTGTTTTTT
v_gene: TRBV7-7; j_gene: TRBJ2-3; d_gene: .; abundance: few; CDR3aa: CASSRWSTDTQYF; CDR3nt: TGTGCCAGCAGCCGGTGGAGTACAGATACGCAGTATTTT
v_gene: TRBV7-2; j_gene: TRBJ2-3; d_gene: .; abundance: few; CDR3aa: CASSPPGPSPQYF; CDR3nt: TGTGCCAGCAGCCCCCCAGGCCCCTCGCCGCAGTATTTT
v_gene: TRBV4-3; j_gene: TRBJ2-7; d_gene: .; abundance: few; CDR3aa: CASSQDISYEQYF; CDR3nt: TGCGCCAGCAGCCAAGATATCTCCTACGAGCAGTACTTC
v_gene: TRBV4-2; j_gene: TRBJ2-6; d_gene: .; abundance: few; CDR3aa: CASSQAPDSGANVLTF; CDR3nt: TGTGCCAGCAGCCAAGCCCCAGACTCTGGGGCCAACGTCCTGACTTTC
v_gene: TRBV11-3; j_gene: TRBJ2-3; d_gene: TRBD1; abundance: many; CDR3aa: CASSLVPPGQGSYGDTDTQYF; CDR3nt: TGTGCCAGCAGCTTAGTACCCCCGGGACAGGGTTCTTACGGTGACACAGATACGCAGTATTTT
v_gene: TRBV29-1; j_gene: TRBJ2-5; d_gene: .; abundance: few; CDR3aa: CSVERWGSRGETQYF; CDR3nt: TGCAGCGTTGAACGTTGGGGCAGTCGGGGAGAGACCCAGTACTTC
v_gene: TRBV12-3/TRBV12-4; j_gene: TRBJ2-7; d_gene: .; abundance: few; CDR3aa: CASSFAASYEQYF; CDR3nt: TGTGCCAGCAGTTTCGCAGCCTCCTACGAGCAGTACTTC
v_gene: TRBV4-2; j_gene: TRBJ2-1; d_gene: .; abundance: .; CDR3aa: CASSQELTYSEQFF; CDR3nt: TGTGCCAGCAGCCAAGAACTAACGTACAGTGAGCAGTTCTTC
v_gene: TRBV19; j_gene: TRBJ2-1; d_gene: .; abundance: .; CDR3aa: CASSPELYNEQFF; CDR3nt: TGTGCCAGTAGTCCAGAACTATACAATGAGCAGTTCTTC
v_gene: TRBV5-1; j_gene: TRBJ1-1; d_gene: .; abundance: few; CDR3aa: CASSSSGGNTEAFF; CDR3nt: TGCGCCAGCAGCAGCTCGGGAGGGAACACTGAAGCTTTCTTT
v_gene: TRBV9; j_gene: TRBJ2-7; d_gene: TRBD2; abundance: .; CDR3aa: CASSVGTSLYEQYF; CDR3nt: TGTGCCAGCAGCGTAGGGACTAGTCTCTACGAGCAGTACTTC
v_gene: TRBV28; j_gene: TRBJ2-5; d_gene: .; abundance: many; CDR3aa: CASSGGTETQYF; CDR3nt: TGTGCCAGCAGTGGCGGGACTGAGACCCAGTACTTC
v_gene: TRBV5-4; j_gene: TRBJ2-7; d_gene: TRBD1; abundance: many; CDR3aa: CASSITDRVLQYEQYF; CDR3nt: TGTGCCAGCAGCATTACGGACAGGGTCCTTCAATACGAGCAGTACTTC
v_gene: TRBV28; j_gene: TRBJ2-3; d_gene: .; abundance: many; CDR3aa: CATHQRPTDTQYF; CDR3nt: TGTGCCACCCATCAGAGGCCCACAGATACGCAGTATTTT
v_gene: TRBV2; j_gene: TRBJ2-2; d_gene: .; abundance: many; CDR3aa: CASSREGLANTGELFF; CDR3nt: TGTGCCAGCAGTAGGGAAGGCCTCGCGAACACCGGGGAGCTGTTTTTT
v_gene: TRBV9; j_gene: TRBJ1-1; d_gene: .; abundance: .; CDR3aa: CASSGTGGGNTEAFF; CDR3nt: TGTGCCAGCAGCGGGACCGGAGGGGGGAACACTGAAGCTTTCTTT
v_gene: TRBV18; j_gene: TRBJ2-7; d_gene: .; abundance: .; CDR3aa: CASSSSVLLYEQYF; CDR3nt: TGTGCCAGCTCTTCTAGCGTGCTTCTGTACGAGCAGTACTTC
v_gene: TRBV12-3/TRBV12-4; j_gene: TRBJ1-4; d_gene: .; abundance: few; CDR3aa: CASSPMGLNNEKLFF; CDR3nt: TGTGCCAGCAGTCCAATGGGACTGAACAATGAAAAACTGTTTTTT
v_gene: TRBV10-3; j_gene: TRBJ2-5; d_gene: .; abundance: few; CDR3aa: CAITMTPGETQYF; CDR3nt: TGTGCCATCACCATGACCCCGGGGGAGACCCAGTACTTC
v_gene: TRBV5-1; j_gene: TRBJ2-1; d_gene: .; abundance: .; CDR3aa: CASSFSAGRSYNEQFF; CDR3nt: TGCGCCAGCAGCTTTAGTGCGGGACGGTCCTACAATGAGCAGTTCTTC
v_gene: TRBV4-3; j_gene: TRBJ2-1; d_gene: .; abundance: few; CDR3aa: CASSQDTLALSYNEQFF; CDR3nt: TGCGCCAGCAGCCAAGATACGCTCGCTCTATCCTACAATGAGCAGTTCTTC
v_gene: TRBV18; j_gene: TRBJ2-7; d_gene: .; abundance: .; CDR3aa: CASSPYRDRGSYEQYF; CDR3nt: TGTGCCAGCTCACCCTACCGGGACCGTGGTTCCTACGAGCAGTACTTC